Below are 14 T cell receptor beta chains sequenced from a single sample in a study of blood T cell repertoires in COVID-19. The protocol was immunoSEQ multiplex PCR, while the TCRdb copy is restricted to in-frame clones and leaves out a portion. The table includes approximately 38,000 clones, roughly 94% detected once. Sequencing input: peripheral blood. The receptors originated from a human donor with active COVID-19. The donor label of this sample is uncertain.

V usage is TRBV29-1 and J usage is TRBJ2-7; TRBD2 aligns across 7 bases. There are 15 residues in the CDR3. V shed 4 bases, J shed 0 bases, and the junction held 9 bases outside the gene matches. From germline, CDR1 is SQVTM and CDR2 ANQGSEA. CDR3 in DNA: TGCAGCGTTGTGGGAGGGGTCTCTCTCTCCTACGAGCAGTACTTC. It encodes CSVVGGVSLSYEQYF.

This clone was observed a handful of times. The genes are TRBV4-2 and TRBJ1-6; D gene uncertain. Trimming cost V 0 bases and J 10 bases, with 16 bases left between them. This CDR3 region has 16 residues. The germline gives CDR1 LGHNA, CDR2 YNFKEQ. CDR3 sequence reads: CASSQDRGRVPSPLHF. Written as DNA, the CDR3 is TGTGCCAGCAGCCAAGATCGAGGGAGGGTCCCCTCACCCCTCCACTTT.

V is TRBV21-1 and J is TRBJ2-6; the listed D gene, TRBD2, was not tested against the DNA. TRBV21-1 is given as a pseudogene. The CDR3 contains 19 residues. DNA for the CDR3: TGTGCCAGCAGCTTACGGGGGGGCGCCGGACGCTCTGGGGCCAACGTCCTGACTTTC. This encodes CASSLRGGAGRSGANVLTF.

The chain is built from TRBV2 and TRBJ1-1, with 7 bases matching TRBD1. Per germline, CDR1 SNHLY and CDR2 FYNNEI. The CDR3 loop spans 15 amino acids. After removal of 6 bases from V and 5 bases from J, the junction contained 12 bases not matched to a gene. DNA of the CDR3: TGTGCCAGCAGCCTGGACAGGAGATTAGGAACTGAAGCTTTCTTT. Translation: CASSLDRRLGTEAFF.

The rearrangement uses TRBV13 and TRBJ2-3; tentatively, D is TRBD2 (6 bases). The V gene's germline CDR1 is PRHDT and CDR2 FYEKMQ (reference sequence). V gave up 6 bases and J gave up 4 bases, with 14 bases separating them. This CDR3 contains 14 residues. In DNA form, the CDR3 reads TGTGCCAGCAGGACTAGAGGGTCTCCAGATACGCAGTATTTT. This gives the protein CASRTRGSPDTQYF.

The CDR3 DNA reads as TGTGCCAGCAGCTTGCGTTGGGTCACGGGAGTAGCGGGAGTAGGCTACGAGCAGTACTTC. Translated: CASSLRWVTGVAGVGYEQYF. The chain links TRBV5-8 to TRBJ2-7; the match to TRBD2 covers 9 bases. CDR1 and CDR2 (germline): SGHTS, YDEGEE. This CDR3 spans 20 amino acids. V gave up 1 base and J gave up 3 bases; unmatched junction bases: 20.

The V call is TRBV11-3, the J call TRBJ1-3; D remains unclear. The CDR3 extends over 14 amino acids. Trimming shortened V by 5 bases and J by 0 bases, and 8 bases separated the two germline ends. Germline V gene sequence: CDR1 SGHNT, CDR2 YENEEA. In DNA, the CDR3 is TGTGCCAGCAGCGCCCATAGCTCTGGAAACACCATATATTTT. It specifies CASSAHSSGNTIYF.

This sequence joins TRBV3-1 (or the pseudogene TRBV3-2) and TRBJ2-5, with TRBD2 matching 11 bases. The CDR3 totals 16 residues. Losses at the gene ends were 0 bases for V and 2 bases for J; bases not matched to a gene: 2. Looked up from germline, CDR1 is LGHDT and CDR2 is YNNKEL (reference sequence). In DNA, the CDR3 is TGTGCCAGCAGCCAAGAAGGGACTAGCGGACAAGAGACCCAGTACTTC. This gives the protein CASSQEGTSGQETQYF.

The rearrangement links TRBV7-9 to TRBJ2-5; 10 nucleotides match TRBD2. The CDR3 sequence is 16 residues long. J was trimmed by 5 bases and V by 5 bases; bases with no gene match: 11. Germline CDR1 SEHNR, CDR2 FQNEAQ (reference sequence). The CDR3 loop reads CASSPRVAGGVETQYF. CDR3 sequence (DNA): TGTGCCAGCAGCCCACGAGTAGCGGGGGGTGTGGAGACCCAGTACTTC. The whole variable domain, remainder taken from reference TRBV7-9 and TRBJ2-5, is DTGVSQNPRHKITKRGQNVTFRCDPISEHNRLYWYRQTLGQGPEFLTYFQNEAQLEKSRLLSDRFSAERPKGSFSTLEIQRTEQGDSAMYLCASSPRVAGGVETQYFGPGTRLLVL.

The chain carries TRBV28 and TRBJ2-1; no clear D gene. The V and J ends lost 3 bases and 9 bases respectively, with 6 bases between them. Germline CDR1 MDHEN, CDR2 SYDVKM. There are 11 residues in the CDR3. The CDR3 nucleotides read TGTGCCAGCAGTTTTGATAGTGAGCAGTTCTTC. Translating it yields CASSFDSEQFF.

The chain employs TRBV11-3 and TRBJ2-3; TRBD1 aligns across 9 bases. After removal of 1 base from V and 6 bases from J, the junction contained 5 bases not matched to a gene. This CDR3 spans 15 amino acids. CDR1 and CDR2 (germline): SGHNT, YENEEA. The CDR3 protein is CASSLGTGTGDTQYF. In DNA, the CDR3 is TGTGCCAGCAGCTTAGGAACCGGGACAGGGGATACGCAGTATTTT.

The chain has TRBV7-6 and TRBJ2-7, with a tentative D call TRBD1 (6 bases). The germline V and J ends were trimmed by 3 bases and 5 bases, with 23 bases remaining between them. This CDR3 spans 17 amino acids. Germline CDR1 and CDR2: SGHVS and FNYEAQ. CDR3 protein: CASSFVETGHLPHEQYF. The CDR3 nucleotides read TGTGCCAGCAGCTTCGTAGAAACGGGACACCTTCCACACGAGCAGTACTTC.

The rearrangement joins TRBV14 to TRBJ1-6, with a tentative D call TRBD1 (5 bases). The CDR3 has 14 residues. Trimming took 5 bases from V and 5 from J, leaving 10 bases between them. CDR1 is SGHDN, CDR2 FVKESK, per germline. The CDR3 bases are TGTGCCAGCAGCACAGGTGGGAATAATTCACCCCTCCACTTT. This translates into CASSTGGNNSPLHF.

This clone appeared a single time. The chain combines TRBV19 with TRBJ2-7, with 8 bases aligning to TRBD2. CDR3 size: 15 residues. CDR1 and CDR2 from the germline V gene are LNHDA and SQIVND (reference sequence). The ends lost 3 bases at V and 0 bases at J; junction bases unmatched: 4. CDR3 region: CASSIPSGSSYEQYF. DNA for the CDR3: TGTGCCAGTAGTATCCCCAGCGGGAGCTCCTACGAGCAGTACTTC.